This T cell receptor beta chain was documented in a study of blood T cell repertoires in COVID-19. The CDR3 runs 14 residues. The ends were cut back, 1 base at V and 4 bases at J, with 11 bases in the middle. Germline V lookup: CDR1 LGHDT, CDR2 YNNKEL (reference sequence). As originally analysed: Using reference gene primer amplification, nucleated cell counts were estimated. Assay used: immunoSEQ multiplex PCR; TCRdb lists only in-frame clones, some missing. The V and J calls and the clone size are those of that table, but D and trimming were determined from the DNA. The sample shows some 300,000 clones, approximately 90% of them seen only once. Seattle enrolled patients during active infection and tracked them longitudinally.

This rearrangement joins TRBV3-1 (or the pseudogene TRBV3-2) to TRBJ2-7, with TRBD1 as a possible D gene (6 bases). This clonotype originated in a woman in her forties or fifties with COVID-19, enrolled during active disease. Sequenced sample: peripheral blood. The DNA of the CDR3 is TGTGCCAGCAGCCAAGGGACAGAGACTTACGAGCAGTACTTC. Amino acid sequence: CASSQGTETYEQYF.